This section outlines one T cell receptor beta chain sequence together with its context. What it binds is not known. This entry comes from a study of T cell repertoires in cytomegalovirus infection. This CDR3 has 15 residues. V lost 7 bases and J lost 8; bases outside the gene matches: 10. TCRdb reprocessed the reads with MiXCR, giving one entry per CDR3 protein. The sample lists about 310,000 distinct CDR3 sequences, roughly 25% occurring once. This chain joins TRBV12-3 or TRBV12-4 and TRBJ2-1, with 11 bases that match TRBD2. The receptor was derived from a human donor in good health (CMV status not recorded). Some clones in this sample may be carry-over from other donors' samples. Sequencing was performed on cultured PBMCs, taken from culture after CMV antigen stimulation. DNA for the CDR3: TGTGCCAGCACCTTCTGGCTAGCGGGAGGCGATGAGCAGTTCTTC. It is translated as CASTFWLAGGDEQFF.